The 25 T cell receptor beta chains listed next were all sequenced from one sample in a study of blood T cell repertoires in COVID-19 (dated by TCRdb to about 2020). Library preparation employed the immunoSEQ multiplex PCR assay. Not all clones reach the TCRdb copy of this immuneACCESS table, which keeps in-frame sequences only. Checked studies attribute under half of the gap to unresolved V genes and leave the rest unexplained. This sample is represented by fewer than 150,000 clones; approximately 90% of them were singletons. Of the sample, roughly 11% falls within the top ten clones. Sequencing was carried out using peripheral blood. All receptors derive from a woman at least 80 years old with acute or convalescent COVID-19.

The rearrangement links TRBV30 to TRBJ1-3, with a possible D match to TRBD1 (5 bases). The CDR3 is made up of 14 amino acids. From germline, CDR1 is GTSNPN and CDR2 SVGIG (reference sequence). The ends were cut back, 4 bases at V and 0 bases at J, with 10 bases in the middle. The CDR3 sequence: CAWTQGSSGNTIYF. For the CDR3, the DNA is TGTGCCTGGACGCAGGGAAGCTCTGGAAACACCATATATTTT.

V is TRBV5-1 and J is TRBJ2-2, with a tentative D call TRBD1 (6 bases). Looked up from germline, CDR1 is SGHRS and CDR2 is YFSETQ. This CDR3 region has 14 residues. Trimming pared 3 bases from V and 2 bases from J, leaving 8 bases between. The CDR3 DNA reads TGCGCCAGCAGCTCGGACAGAAACACCGGGGAGCTGTTTTTT. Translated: CASSSDRNTGELFF. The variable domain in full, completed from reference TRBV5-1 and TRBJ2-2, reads KAGVTQTPRYLIKTRGQQVTLSCSPISGHRSVSWYQQTPGQGLQFLFEYFSETQRNKGNFPGRFSGRQFSNSRSEMNVSTLELGDSALYLCASSSDRNTGELFFGEGSRLTVL.

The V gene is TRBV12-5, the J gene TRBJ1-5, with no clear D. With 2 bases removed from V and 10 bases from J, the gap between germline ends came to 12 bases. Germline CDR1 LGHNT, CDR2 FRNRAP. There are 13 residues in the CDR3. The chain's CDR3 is CASGLSPSVPQHF. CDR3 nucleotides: TGTGCTAGTGGTTTGTCCCCCAGCGTACCCCAGCATTTT.

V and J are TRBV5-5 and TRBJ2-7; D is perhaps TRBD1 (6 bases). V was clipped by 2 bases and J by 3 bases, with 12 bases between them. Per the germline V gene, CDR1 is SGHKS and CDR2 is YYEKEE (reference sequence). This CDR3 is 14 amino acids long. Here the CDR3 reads CASSLTGTHYEQYF. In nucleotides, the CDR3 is TGTGCCAGCAGCTTAACCGGGACACACTACGAGCAGTACTTC.

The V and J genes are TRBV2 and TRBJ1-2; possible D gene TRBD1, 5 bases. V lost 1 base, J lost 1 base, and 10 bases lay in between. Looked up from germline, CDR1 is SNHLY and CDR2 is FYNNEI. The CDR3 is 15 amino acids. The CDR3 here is CASSEEEGLNYGYTF. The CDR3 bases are TGTGCCAGCAGTGAAGAGGAGGGGCTTAACTATGGCTACACCTTC. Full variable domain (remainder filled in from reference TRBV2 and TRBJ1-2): EPEVTQTPSHQVTQMGQEVILRCVPISNHLYFYWYRQILGQKVEFLVSFYNNEISEKSEIFDDQFSVERPDGSNFTLKIRSTKLEDSAMYFCASSEEEGLNYGYTFGSGTRLTVV.

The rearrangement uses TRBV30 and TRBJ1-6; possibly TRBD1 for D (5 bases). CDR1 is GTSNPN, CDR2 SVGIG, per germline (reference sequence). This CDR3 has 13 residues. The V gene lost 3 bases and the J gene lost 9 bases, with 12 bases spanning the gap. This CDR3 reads CAWRTEVPSPLHF. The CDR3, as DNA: TGTGCCTGGAGGACAGAGGTCCCTTCACCCCTCCACTTT.

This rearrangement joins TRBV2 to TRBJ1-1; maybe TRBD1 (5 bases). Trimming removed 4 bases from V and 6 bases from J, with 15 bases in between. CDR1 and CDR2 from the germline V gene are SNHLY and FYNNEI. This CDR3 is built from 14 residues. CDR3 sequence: CASSARDFRSEAFF. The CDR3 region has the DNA TGTGCCAGCAGTGCACGGGACTTTAGGTCTGAAGCTTTCTTT.

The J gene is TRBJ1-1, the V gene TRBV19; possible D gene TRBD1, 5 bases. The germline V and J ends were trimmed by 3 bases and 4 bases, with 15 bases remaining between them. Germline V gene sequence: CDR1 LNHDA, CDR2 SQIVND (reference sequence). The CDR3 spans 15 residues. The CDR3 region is CASSISGGVSTEAFF. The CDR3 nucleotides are TGTGCCAGTAGTATCTCGGGGGGGGTTAGCACTGAAGCTTTCTTT.

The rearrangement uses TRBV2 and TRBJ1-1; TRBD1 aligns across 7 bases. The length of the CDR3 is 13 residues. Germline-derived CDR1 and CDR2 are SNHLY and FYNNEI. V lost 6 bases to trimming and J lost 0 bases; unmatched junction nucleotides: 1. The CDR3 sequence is CASRQGLNTEAFF. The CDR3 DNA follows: TGTGCCAGCAGACAGGGGTTGAACACTGAAGCTTTCTTT.

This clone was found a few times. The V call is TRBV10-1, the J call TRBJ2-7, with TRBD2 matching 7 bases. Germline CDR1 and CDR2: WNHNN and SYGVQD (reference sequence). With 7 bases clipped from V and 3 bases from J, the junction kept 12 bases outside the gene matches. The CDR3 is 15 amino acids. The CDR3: CASNPSGENGYEQYF. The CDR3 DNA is TGCGCCAGCAACCCCAGCGGGGAAAATGGCTACGAGCAGTACTTC.

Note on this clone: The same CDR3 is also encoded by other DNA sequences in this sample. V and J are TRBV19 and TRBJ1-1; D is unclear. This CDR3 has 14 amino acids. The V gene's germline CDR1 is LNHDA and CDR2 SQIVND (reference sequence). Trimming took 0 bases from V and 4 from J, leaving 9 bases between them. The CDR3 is CASSIEEGGTEAFF. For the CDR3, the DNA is TGTGCCAGTAGTATAGAGGAGGGTGGCACTGAAGCTTTCTTT.

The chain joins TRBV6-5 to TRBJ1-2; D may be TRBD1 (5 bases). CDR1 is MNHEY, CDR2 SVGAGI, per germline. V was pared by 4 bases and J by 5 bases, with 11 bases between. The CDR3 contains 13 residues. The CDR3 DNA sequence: TGTGCCAGCAGTTGGGCAGGGCCTTATGGCTACACCTTC. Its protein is CASSWAGPYGYTF.

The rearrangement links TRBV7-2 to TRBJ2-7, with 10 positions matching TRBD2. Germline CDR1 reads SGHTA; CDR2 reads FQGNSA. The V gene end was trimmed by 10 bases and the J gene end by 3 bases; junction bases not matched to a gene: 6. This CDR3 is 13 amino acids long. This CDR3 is CATKRGGDYEQYF. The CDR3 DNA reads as TGTGCCACCAAGCGGGGGGGCGACTACGAGCAGTACTTC.

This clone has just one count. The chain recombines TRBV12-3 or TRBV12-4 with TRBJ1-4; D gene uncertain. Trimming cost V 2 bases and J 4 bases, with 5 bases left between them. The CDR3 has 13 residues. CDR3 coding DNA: TGTGCCAGCAGTTTACAGTTTAATGAAAAACTGTTTTTT. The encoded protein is CASSLQFNEKLFF.

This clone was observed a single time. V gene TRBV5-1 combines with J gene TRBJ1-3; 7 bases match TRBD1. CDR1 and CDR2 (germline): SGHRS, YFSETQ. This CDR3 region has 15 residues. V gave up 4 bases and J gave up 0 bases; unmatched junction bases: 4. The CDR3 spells CASSPTGFSGNTIYF. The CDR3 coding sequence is TGCGCCAGCAGCCCGACAGGGTTCTCTGGAAACACCATATATTTT.

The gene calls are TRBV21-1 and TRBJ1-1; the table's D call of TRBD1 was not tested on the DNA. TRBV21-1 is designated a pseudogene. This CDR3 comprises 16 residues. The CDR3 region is CASARDRGGGKGKAFF. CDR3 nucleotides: TGTGCCAGCGCCCGGGACAGGGGCGGCGGTAAAGGCAAAGCTTTCTTT.

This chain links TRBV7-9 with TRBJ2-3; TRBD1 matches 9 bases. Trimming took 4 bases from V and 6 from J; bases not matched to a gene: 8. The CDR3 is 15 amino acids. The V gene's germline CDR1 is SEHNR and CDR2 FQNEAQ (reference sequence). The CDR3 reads CASSSGQGSGDTQYF. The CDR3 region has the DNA TGTGCCAGCAGCTCCGGACAGGGGTCAGGGGATACGCAGTATTTT.

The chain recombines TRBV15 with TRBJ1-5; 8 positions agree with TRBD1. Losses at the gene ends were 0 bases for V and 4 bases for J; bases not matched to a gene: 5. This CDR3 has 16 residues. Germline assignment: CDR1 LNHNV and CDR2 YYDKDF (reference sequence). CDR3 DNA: TGTGCCACCAGCAGAGAGGGACAGGCAAGGAATCAGCCCCAGCATTTT. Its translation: CATSREGQARNQPQHF.

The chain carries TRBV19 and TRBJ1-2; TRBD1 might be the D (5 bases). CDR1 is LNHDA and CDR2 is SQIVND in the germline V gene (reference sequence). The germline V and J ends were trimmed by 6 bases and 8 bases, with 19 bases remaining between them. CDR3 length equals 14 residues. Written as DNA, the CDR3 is TGTGCCAGTAGGAAATTATCAGGGTCGTGGGGCTACACCTTC. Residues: CASRKLSGSWGYTF.

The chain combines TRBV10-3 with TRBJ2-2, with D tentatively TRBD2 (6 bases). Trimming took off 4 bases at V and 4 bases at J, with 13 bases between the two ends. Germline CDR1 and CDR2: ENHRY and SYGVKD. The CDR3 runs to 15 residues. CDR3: CAISAQTAGTGELFF. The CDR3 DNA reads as TGTGCCATCAGTGCGCAGACAGCGGGCACCGGGGAGCTGTTTTTT.

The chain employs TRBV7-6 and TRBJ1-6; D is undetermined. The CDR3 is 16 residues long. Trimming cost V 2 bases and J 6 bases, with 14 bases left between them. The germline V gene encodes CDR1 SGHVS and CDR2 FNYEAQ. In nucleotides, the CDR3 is TGTGCCAGCAGCTTATTCAGTGCAGGAGGTAATTCACCCCTCCACTTT. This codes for CASSLFSAGGNSPLHF.

DNA for the CDR3: TGTGCCAGCTCACCTGCTGGGACAGGGGACGGTGAGCAGTTCTTC. Residues: CASSPAGTGDGEQFF. This sequence joins TRBV18 and TRBJ2-1; 10 bases are shared with TRBD1. This CDR3 spans 15 amino acids. V was clipped by 3 bases and J by 9 bases; unmatched bases: 8. The V gene's germline CDR1 is KGHSH and CDR2 LQKENI.

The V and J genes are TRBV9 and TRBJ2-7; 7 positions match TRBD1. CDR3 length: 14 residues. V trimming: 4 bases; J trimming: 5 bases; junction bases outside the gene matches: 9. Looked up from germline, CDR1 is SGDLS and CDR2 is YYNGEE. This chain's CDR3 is CASSFRQGQDEQYF. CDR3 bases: TGTGCCAGCAGCTTCAGACAGGGCCAAGACGAGCAGTACTTC.

CDR3 in DNA: TGTGCCAGTACCTTCGACTTGATTCACCCTGAAGCTTTCTTT. Translation: CASTFDLIHPEAFF. The J gene is TRBJ1-1, the V gene TRBV3-1 (or the pseudogene TRBV3-2), with D hard to call. From germline, CDR1 is LGHDT and CDR2 YNNKEL (reference sequence). Trimming stripped 9 bases from V and 6 bases from J, with 20 bases between. This CDR3 has 14 residues.

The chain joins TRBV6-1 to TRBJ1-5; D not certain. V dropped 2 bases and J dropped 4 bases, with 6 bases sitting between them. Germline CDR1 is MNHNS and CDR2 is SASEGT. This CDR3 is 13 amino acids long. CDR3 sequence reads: CASSESRNQPQHF. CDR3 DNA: TGTGCCAGCAGTGAATCGAGAAATCAGCCCCAGCATTTT.